Following are 5 T cell receptor beta chains from one sample sequenced in a study of blood T cell repertoires in COVID-19 (dated by TCRdb to the early 2020s). Libraries came from the immunoSEQ multiplex PCR assay. The immuneACCESS repertoire file appears here via TCRdb, limited to in-frame rearrangements. These files lack a portion of the clones; in checked studies, under half of the deficit traces to unresolved V genes, and the cause of the others is not known. This sample is represented by fewer than 350,000 clones; roughly 90% of them were singletons. 7.5% to 10% of the sample is held by the ten biggest clonotypes. The sample comprised peripheral blood. Every receptor here comes from a man under 40 with COVID-19, enrolled during active disease.

Ten or more counts support this clone. The V call is TRBV5-4, the J call TRBJ1-2; 8 positions match TRBD1. Germline CDR1 is SGHNT and CDR2 is YYREEE (reference sequence). With V trimmed by 10 bases and J by 4 bases, 9 bases remained unmatched. The length of the CDR3 is 13 residues. The CDR3 is CAANTGGTYGYTF. CDR3 coding DNA: TGTGCCGCCAACACAGGGGGTACCTATGGCTACACCTTC.

V gene TRBV9 combines with J gene TRBJ2-7, with D possibly matching TRBD1 (5 bases). Trimming took off 7 bases at V and 5 bases at J, with 13 bases between the two ends. CDR1 SGDLS and CDR2 YYNGEE come from the germline V gene. The CDR3 is 12 amino acids. CDR3 sequence: CASGRQTHEQYF. CDR3 nucleotides: TGTGCCAGCGGACGACAGACCCACGAGCAGTACTTC.

The gene calls are TRBV7-2 and TRBJ1-4; D perhaps matches TRBD1 (5 bases). CDR1 and CDR2 from the germline V gene are SGHTA and FQGNSA. V lost 3 bases, J lost 3 bases, and 11 bases lay in between. CDR3 length: 15 residues. The DNA for the CDR3 is TGTGCCAGCAGCTTTTCGGGGGTACCTAATGAAAAACTGTTTTTT. Its protein is CASSFSGVPNEKLFF. Variable domain in full (rest from reference TRBV7-2 and TRBJ1-4): GAGVSQSPSNKVTEKGKDVELRCDPISGHTALYWYRQSLGQGLEFLIYFQGNSAPDKSGLPSDRFSAERTGGSVSTLTIQRTQQEDSAVYLCASSFSGVPNEKLFFGSGTQLSVL.

The V call is TRBV6-2 or TRBV6-3, the J call TRBJ2-2; D is unclear. The CDR3 extends over 12 amino acids. Between the trimmed V and J ends, which lost 6 bases and 6 bases, there was a span of 8 bases. Germline V gene sequence: CDR1 MNHEY, CDR2 SVGEGT. The DNA of the CDR3 is TGTGCCAGCAGCCGCGCCCCCGGGGAGCTGTTTTTT. Translation: CASSRAPGELFF.

V usage is TRBV7-6 and J usage is TRBJ2-4, with D perhaps matching TRBD1 (6 bases). Trimming took 1 base from V and 6 from J, leaving 7 bases between them. Germline CDR1 SGHVS, CDR2 FNYEAQ. This CDR3 has 13 residues. The CDR3 here is CASSLGGPNIQYF. CDR3 nucleotide sequence: TGTGCCAGCAGCTTAGGGGGGCCAAACATTCAGTACTTC.